These 20 T cell receptor beta chains came from one sample sequenced in a study of technical replicates of blood from several donors. The method was immunoSEQ multiplex PCR; TCRdb's version includes in-frame clones alone and lacks a portion of them. The table has tens of thousands of clones, around 96% seen once. Sequenced input: T cells isolated from PBMCs. These receptors all come from a human donor in good health.

A single count supports this clone. The chain has TRBV30 and TRBJ1-2; no definite D call. There are 13 residues in the CDR3. Germline CDR1 is GTSNPN and CDR2 is SVGIG (reference sequence). Deletions cut 0 bases from V and 1 base from J, with 6 bases between. The DNA for the CDR3 is TGTGCCTGGAGTGTAGACTTTAACTATGGCTACACCTTC. It yields the protein CAWSVDFNYGYTF. Based on the CDR3 plus reference TRBV30 and TRBJ1-2, the full variable domain is SQTIHQWPATLVQPVGSPLSLECTVEGTSNPNLYWYRQAAGRGLQLLFYSVGIGQISSEVPQNLSASRPQDRQFILSSKKLLLSDSGFYLCAWSVDFNYGYTFGSGTRLTVV.

The genes are TRBV27 and TRBJ2-1; 14 bases fit TRBD2. This CDR3 spans 18 amino acids. Trimming took 8 bases from V and 1 from J; bases not matched to a gene: 10. Germline CDR1 and CDR2: MNHEY and SMNVEV (reference sequence). In DNA, the CDR3 is TGTGCCAGCCTATCCTGGACTAGCGGGAGGTTTTCCTACAATGAGCAGTTCTTC. Translation: CASLSWTSGRFSYNEQFF.

The chain has TRBV9 and TRBJ2-2; TRBD2 matches at 12 bases. This CDR3 has 15 residues. The germline CDR1 and CDR2 sequences are SGDLS and YYNGEE. The V gene end was trimmed by 3 bases and the J gene end by 8 bases; junction bases not matched to a gene: 5. The CDR3 nucleotides are TGTGCCAGCAGCGGGACTAGCGGGGCTCGAGGGGAGCTGTTTTTT. Protein sequence: CASSGTSGARGELFF.

DNA for the CDR3: TGTGCCAGCAGCCTTTCCACAGGGGGCGACAATGGCTACACCTTC. Translating it yields CASSLSTGGDNGYTF. This chain uses TRBV7-6 with TRBJ1-2, with 9 bases matching TRBD1. Germline V gene sequence: CDR1 SGHVS, CDR2 FNYEAQ. The length of the CDR3 is 15 residues. Trimming cost V 5 bases and J 6 bases; bases outside gene matches: 10.

This clone was counted between two and nine times. The rearrangement links TRBV19 to TRBJ2-1; D gene ambiguous. This CDR3 spans 13 amino acids. Germline assignment: CDR1 LNHDA and CDR2 SQIVND (reference sequence). V lost 6 bases and J 4 bases, leaving 10 bases between the germline ends. The CDR3 reads CASRSDSYNEQFF. CDR3 in DNA: TGTGCCAGTAGGTCTGACTCTTACAATGAGCAGTTCTTC.

The rearrangement uses TRBV10-3 and TRBJ2-5, with a tentative D call TRBD2 (5 bases). Germline V gene lookup returns CDR1 ENHRY and CDR2 SYGVKD. The V and J ends lost 3 bases and 3 bases respectively, with 11 bases between them. CDR3 length: 14 residues. CDR3 in DNA: TGTGCCATCAGTGACTGGGTAGCGAAAGAGACCCAGTACTTC. This encodes CAISDWVAKETQYF.

In the case of this clone: A read error may account for a junction end that differs from germline. The chain uses TRBV5-4 and TRBJ2-2; 9 nucleotides match TRBD2. The CDR3 is 12 amino acids. Germline V gene data show CDR1 as SGHNT and CDR2 as YYREEE (reference sequence). CDR3 in amino acids: CASSPSSGKLFF. The CDR3 region has the DNA TGTGCCAGCAGCCCATCTAGCGGGAAGCTGTTTTTT.

To note about this clone: An end of the junction differs from the germline gene, which may be a read error. This chain connects TRBV19 to TRBJ2-7, with 7 positions matching TRBD1. Germline V lookup: CDR1 LNHDA, CDR2 SQIVND (reference sequence). This CDR3 is 14 amino acids long. The CDR3: CVSSKKQGPYEQYF. CDR3 nucleotides: TGTGTCAGTAGTAAGAAACAGGGGCCCTACGAGCAGTACTTC.

Worth noting for this clone: One end of the junction does not line up with germline, which may come from a read error. The genes are TRBV28 and TRBJ2-7; D perhaps matches TRBD2 (6 bases). The CDR3 totals 12 residues. CDR1 MDHEN and CDR2 SYDVKM come from the germline V gene. The CDR3 sequence is CASSLPGVPNDF. Written as DNA, the CDR3 is TGTGCCAGCAGTTTACCGGGAGTCCCCAACGACTTC.

This clone has only one observation. The junction departs from germline at one end; a sequencing error may be responsible. The chain uses TRBV7-7 and TRBJ2-1; 10 nucleotides agree with TRBD2. CDR3 length: 16 residues. Germline V gene sequence: CDR1 SSHAT, CDR2 FNYEAQ (reference sequence). The CDR3 nucleotides are TGTGCTAGCAGCTTATTGTCTAGCGGGAGTTTCGGTGAGCAGTTCTTC. Translated: CASSLLSSGSFGEQFF.

The chain recombines TRBV11-3 with TRBJ1-2, with D possibly being TRBD1 (5 bases). Trimming shortened V by 6 bases and J by 5 bases, and 13 bases separated the two germline ends. From germline, CDR1 is SGHNT and CDR2 YENEEA. This CDR3 comprises 13 residues. Here the CDR3 DNA reads TGTGCCAGCAGTCACGCTTCAGGGTATGGCTACACCTTC. Encoded protein: CASSHASGYGYTF.

The chain carries TRBV9 and TRBJ1-1; 7 positions match TRBD1. V gave up 4 bases and J gave up 0 bases; unmatched junction bases: 6. Per the germline V gene, CDR1 is SGDLS and CDR2 is YYNGEE. The CDR3 is 15 amino acids. The CDR3 nucleotides read TGTGCCAGCAGCTCCCTGACAGGGTTGAACACTGAAGCTTTCTTT. It is translated as CASSSLTGLNTEAFF.

V usage is TRBV19 and J usage is TRBJ1-5, with D unclear. The length of the CDR3 is 15 residues. V was cut by 3 bases and J by 2 bases, with 11 bases left in between. CDR1 is LNHDA and CDR2 is SQIVND in the germline V gene (reference sequence). The CDR3 bases are TGTGCCAGTAGTATTCCGGGGTTGGGCAATCAGCCCCAGCATTTT. Protein: CASSIPGLGNQPQHF.

This clone appeared a single time. The CDR3 reads CASSLRGTGFNTDTQYF. For the CDR3, the DNA is TGCGCCAGCAGCTTGCGGGGGACAGGGTTCAATACAGATACGCAGTATTTT. The chain recombines TRBV5-1 with TRBJ2-3; TRBD1 agrees at 9 bases. V was clipped by 1 base and J by 3 bases; unmatched bases: 9. The CDR3 runs 17 residues. CDR1 SGHRS and CDR2 YFSETQ come from the germline V gene.

The chain couples TRBV29-1 to TRBJ1-2; D gene ambiguous. The V and J ends lost 6 bases and 0 bases respectively, with 11 bases between them. Germline V gene sequence: CDR1 SQVTM, CDR2 ANQGSEA. This CDR3 is 13 amino acids long. The CDR3 here is CSVPIGANYGYTF. CDR3 DNA sequence: TGCAGCGTCCCAATAGGAGCTAACTATGGCTACACCTTC.

The J gene is TRBJ2-1, the V gene TRBV7-7; D uncertain. The CDR3 has 15 residues. Looked up from germline, CDR1 is SSHAT and CDR2 is FNYEAQ (reference sequence). Between the trimmed V and J ends, which lost 5 bases and 4 bases, there was a span of 15 bases. The CDR3 loop is CASSPAAGSYNEQFF. The CDR3 DNA sequence: TGTGCCAGCAGCCCTGCGGCCGGCTCGTACAATGAGCAGTTCTTC.

The chain combines TRBV30 with TRBJ2-1; 11 bases align to TRBD2. Germline trimming cut 2 bases from V and 6 bases from J; bases unmatched to any gene: 6. The length of the CDR3 is 15 residues. CDR1 and CDR2 from the germline V gene are GTSNPN and SVGIG (reference sequence). Here the CDR3 DNA reads TGTGCCTGGAGTTCACTAGCGGGAGCCTCCAATGAGCAGTTCTTC. It yields the protein CAWSSLAGASNEQFF.

The J gene is TRBJ1-2, the V gene TRBV7-2, with TRBD1 matching 11 bases. Looked up from germline, CDR1 is SGHTA and CDR2 is FQGNSA. There are 15 residues in the CDR3. The junction had 6 bases not matched to a gene; V was cut back by 5 bases and J by 4 bases. The CDR3 sequence is CASSGWDRGSYGYTF. CDR3 bases: TGTGCCAGCAGCGGCTGGGACAGGGGGAGCTATGGCTACACCTTC.

This rearrangement joins TRBV2 to TRBJ2-3; 12 bases are a match to TRBD2. The CDR3 is 20 amino acids. From germline, CDR1 is SNHLY and CDR2 FYNNEI. The trim removed 6 bases at V and 5 bases at J, leaving 21 bases unmatched. The CDR3 here is CASRFFLPGLAGTTLDTQYF. In DNA, the CDR3 is TGTGCCAGCAGATTCTTTCTACCGGGACTAGCGGGCACTACCTTAGATACGCAGTATTTT. Together with reference TRBV2 and TRBJ2-3, the CDR3 gives the full variable domain: EPEVTQTPSHQVTQMGQEVILRCVPISNHLYFYWYRQILGQKVEFLVSFYNNEISEKSEIFDDQFSVERPDGSNFTLKIRSTKLEDSAMYFCASRFFLPGLAGTTLDTQYFGPGTRLTVL.

This sequence joins TRBV7-2 and TRBJ2-2; the D gene is possibly TRBD2 (6 bases). Germline CDR1 is SGHTA and CDR2 is FQGNSA. The CDR3 has 17 residues. Between the trimmed V and J ends, which lost 2 bases and 1 base, there was a span of 14 bases. The DNA for the CDR3 is TGTGCCAGCAGCTTACTTCCGGTGGGGGGGAACACCGGGGAGCTGTTTTTT. It specifies CASSLLPVGGNTGELFF. Full variable domain (remainder filled in from reference TRBV7-2 and TRBJ2-2): GAGVSQSPSNKVTEKGKDVELRCDPISGHTALYWYRQSLGQGLEFLIYFQGNSAPDKSGLPSDRFSAERTGGSVSTLTIQRTQQEDSAVYLCASSLLPVGGNTGELFFGEGSRLTVL.